The source of this T cell receptor (beta chain) is a study of CD8+ T cells in alopecia areata. Noted treatment: oral pan-JAK inhibitor, 5-10 mg twice daily. CDR1 GTSNPN and CDR2 SVGIG come from the germline V gene (reference sequence). The V end lost 1 base, the J end lost 0 bases, and 7 bases lay between the germline ends. The CDR3 runs 14 residues. Following extraction, RNA underwent reverse transcription to cDNA, which served as the sequencing template. The data were produced by immunoSEQ multiplex PCR, yet TCRdb's version contains in-frame clones alone and is incomplete. Found here are 150,000 to 200,000 clones, 64% of them singletons; the top ten hold 1.3%.

This TCR came from a human donor with alopecia areata. The sequencing here drew on CD4+ T cells sorted from blood, taken around week 50, from a patient treated with tofacitinib. This sequence joins TRBV30 and TRBJ1-5, with D perhaps matching TRBD1 (6 bases). This chain's CDR3 is CAWSGQDSNQPQHF. The CDR3, as DNA: TGTGCCTGGAGTGGACAGGATAGCAATCAGCCCCAGCATTTT.